Below, one T cell receptor beta chain is given with its context. Its antigen remains undetermined. It has no much larger one-base neighbor in the sample; base qualities were not kept. The sample is drawn from a study of Graves' ophthalmopathy and Graves' hyperthyroidism (dated by TCRdb to between 2018 and 2020). As for the study more broadly: Peripheral blood was collected at initial diagnosis, before any treatment. To explore V-J signatures distinguishing ophthalmopathy from hyperthyroidism, a discovery set of roughly 98 patients (about 41 ophthalmopathy, roughly 55 stable hyperthyroidism) was enrolled. In over 5 hyperthyroidism patients, the T-cell repertoire of thyroid tissue was compared with the T-cell repertoire of blood. The roughly 90 discovery patients were divided at random into training and test sets in a 7:3 ratio. The independent validation cohort included around 19 hyperthyroidism patients plus 17 patients who later progressed from hyperthyroidism to ophthalmopathy. The study used signatures of the TCR beta repertoire to tell Graves' ophthalmopathy apart from Graves' hyperthyroidism and to predict which patients would progress to ophthalmopathy. After sampling, hyperthyroidism patients received methimazole starting at 30 mg daily, and ophthalmopathy patients received high-dose intravenous methylprednisolone. In total, approximately 140 blood samples were TCR-sequenced: some 40 ophthalmopathy, some 72 hyperthyroidism and approximately 17 hyperthyroidism-to-ophthalmopathy patients.

Overall study results and their limits: Sample size was not statistically predetermined, and group allocation was not concealed from the investigators. Most of the expanded thyroid clonotypes with a frequency above 0.001 were also detected in blood, and it was suggested that the thyroid immune response may be reflected by blood repertoires. In validation, the model predicted ophthalmopathy progression with over 60% sensitivity and around 72% specificity; approximately 12 predicted patients were CT-confirmed with GO in a median of around 6 months. Ophthalmopathy was separated from stable hyperthyroidism by the 13-signature model with about 89% sensitivity and less than 82% specificity in cross-validation and with 80%/75% in the test set.

Measured from the cysteine to the phenylalanine, the CDR3 is 16 residues long. The only DNA kept is the CDR3, 48 bases in frame from the first base. V loses 9 bases at its end and J loses 2 bases; junction bases beyond the gene matches: 7. From the germline V gene, CDR1 is KGHDR and CDR2 is SFDVKD. Ophthalmopathy patients had moderately to severely active disease, Clinical Activity Score of at least 3, NOSPECS grade of at least 4, and disease duration under 3 months. Anyone with other autoimmune diseases, uncontrolled infections, pregnancy or lactation was excluded from the study. Clinical symptoms, serum thyroxine, TRAb, thyroid ultrasound and orbital computed tomography were used for diagnosis. Ficoll-Paque density gradient centrifugation was used to isolate PBMCs from around 10 ml of fresh peripheral blood. Trizol reagent was used to extract the total RNA, and its quality was then checked on an Agilent 2100 Bioanalyzer.

For repertoire sequencing, TCR beta CDR3 regions were amplified from RNA transcripts. The first round was an RT-PCR using HTBI primers with the Qiagen OneStep RT-PCR kit, and this first round was followed by a second-round multiplex PCR, then size selection and purification. Libraries were sequenced on an Illumina HiSeq2000 using paired-end 100 bp reads. For the original study's pipeline: Reads were processed with SOAPnuke, discarding reads with adapters, uncalled bases, mean Phred below 15, or no exact constant-primer or identifier match. COPE v1.2.5 was used to merge the high-quality paired reads. Clonotypes were defined as unique nucleotide sequences and were aligned to IMGT TRB V, D and J references using MiTCR v1.1. The analysis was limited to V-J combinations with a frequency above 0.0001, which together covered 99% to 99.2% of repertoires. For each V-J combination, a TCR clonal expansion and chaos score was defined as the ratio of F50 clonal expansion to chaos observed in the TCRdist matrix. Welch's t-statistics and random forest were used to reduce features to 13 V-J combinations, which were fed into a naive Bayes classifier. Thyroid-blood repertoire similarity was quantified with the Morisita-Horn index. TCRdb reworked the public reads: Q25 trimming with fastp, MiXCR clone assembly, productive beta chains retained. Each entry is one CDR3 protein sequence, shown with its most common DNA and genes. These V and J calls derive from TCRdb rather than the authors' analysis. Recorded for this sample are roughly 500,000 distinct CDR3 sequences; about 15% of them occurred a single time. The ten largest clones represent approximately 9.8% of the sample.

The chain uses TRBV24-1 and TRBJ2-2; 11 central bases correspond to TRBD1. Sequencing was done on a sample of blood. This clonotype was obtained from a woman between 25 and 40 years old with Graves' ophthalmopathy. Donor details come from another sample of the same person, matched by shared clones. The CDR3: CATSTGTGGNTGELFF. The nucleotide sequence reads as follows: TGTGCCACCTCTACCGGGACAGGGGGAAACACCGGGGAGCTGTTTTTT.